These 22 T cell receptor beta chains were sequenced from one sample in a study of blood T cell repertoires in COVID-19. Repertoires were generated with immunoSEQ multiplex PCR, while TCRdb's copy carries only in-frame clones and drops some. This sample carries tens of thousands of clones, less than 85% of them seen once, and the ten largest clones take about an eighth. Sequenced input: peripheral blood. The origin of the receptors is a human donor in a cohort sampled during active COVID-19.

The J gene is TRBJ1-1, the V gene TRBV7-6; D remains unclear. The CDR3 covers 16 residues. The V gene's germline CDR1 is SGHVS and CDR2 FNYEAQ. V was pared by 1 base and J by 0 bases, with 12 bases between. The CDR3 protein is CASSLGGPGVNTEAFF. The CDR3 DNA sequence: TGTGCCAGCAGCTTAGGAGGGCCAGGAGTGAACACTGAAGCTTTCTTT.

V gene TRBV7-8 combines with J gene TRBJ2-1; 8 nucleotides line up with TRBD1. Losses at the gene ends were 4 bases for V and 4 bases for J; bases not matched to a gene: 6. In germline, CDR1 is SGHVS, CDR2 FQNEAQ. The CDR3 loop spans 15 amino acids. The CDR3 bases are TGTGCCAGCAGCTCGGGACAGGCGCTGTACAATGAGCAGTTCTTC. This codes for CASSSGQALYNEQFF.

The chain recombines TRBV7-3 with TRBJ2-2; TRBD2 aligns across 13 bases. V was clipped by 5 bases and J by 6 bases; unmatched bases: 12. The length of the CDR3 is 18 residues. Germline V gene sequence: CDR1 SGHTA, CDR2 FQGTGA. The CDR3 spells CASSPRTSGGPKAGELFF. CDR3 DNA: TGTGCCAGCAGCCCCAGGACTAGCGGGGGCCCTAAGGCCGGGGAGCTGTTTTTT.

V usage is TRBV10-2 and J usage is TRBJ2-4; 11 bases fit TRBD2. CDR3 size: 17 residues. Trimming at V came to 6 bases and at J to 0 bases, leaving 7 bases not matched to a gene. CDR1 is WSHSY and CDR2 is SAAADI in the germline V gene. The CDR3 sequence is CASSLTSGGIAKNIQYF. Written as DNA, the CDR3 is TGCGCCAGCAGCCTAACTAGCGGGGGTATAGCCAAAAACATTCAGTACTTC.

The V call is TRBV9, the J call TRBJ1-4, with a tentative D call TRBD1 (6 bases). This CDR3 contains 16 residues. V shed 0 bases and J shed 7 bases, with 16 bases lying between them. The germline gives CDR1 SGDLS, CDR2 YYNGEE. The CDR3 here is CASSVATGLGGEKLFF. In nucleotides, the CDR3 is TGTGCCAGCAGCGTAGCTACAGGGCTCGGCGGTGAAAAACTGTTTTTT.

This clone was detected only once. This sequence joins TRBV19 and TRBJ2-3, with 9 bases identical to TRBD1. The CDR3 is 14 amino acids. Germline V gene lookup returns CDR1 LNHDA and CDR2 SQIVND (reference sequence). V shed 3 bases, J shed 6 bases, and the junction held 4 bases outside the gene matches. The DNA of the CDR3 is TGTGCCAGTAGTATCGACAGGGGGGTCGATACGCAGTATTTT. It codes for CASSIDRGVDTQYF.

CDR3 loop: CASSQTSGGAETQYF. CDR3 nucleotides: TGTGCCAGCAGCCAGACTAGCGGGGGCGCAGAGACCCAGTACTTC. The chain is built from TRBV7-2 and TRBJ2-5, with TRBD2 matching over 12 bases. The CDR3 runs 15 residues. The V segment lost 5 bases and the J segment 4 bases; nucleotides outside the gene matches: 5. Germline V lookup: CDR1 SGHTA, CDR2 FQGNSA.

The gene calls are TRBV5-1 and TRBJ1-4; D uncertain. The CDR3 totals 15 residues. Germline CDR1 is SGHRS and CDR2 is YFSETQ. V was pared by 4 bases and J by 0 bases, with 10 bases between. The CDR3 here is CASSPSRATNEKLFF. DNA of the CDR3: TGCGCCAGCAGCCCCTCCCGCGCAACTAATGAAAAACTGTTTTTT.

A few counts support this clone. The chain employs TRBV5-1 and TRBJ2-1, with D perhaps matching TRBD1 (6 bases). Trimming cost V 4 bases and J 8 bases, with 16 bases left between them. Germline CDR1 SGHRS, CDR2 YFSETQ. CDR3 length equals 14 residues. The CDR3 DNA reads as TGCGCCAGCAGCACGGGACACCCTATGGATGAGCAGTTCTTC. Translated: CASSTGHPMDEQFF.

The chain couples TRBV28 to TRBJ1-2, with D perhaps TRBD1 (5 bases). In germline, CDR1 is MDHEN, CDR2 SYDVKM. With 8 bases removed from V and 5 bases from J, the gap between germline ends came to 18 bases. The CDR3 loop spans 14 amino acids. CDR3 region: CASAPAGLLYGYTF. CDR3 nucleotides: TGTGCCAGCGCCCCTGCGGGGCTCCTTTATGGCTACACCTTC.

The rearrangement joins TRBV7-9 to TRBJ1-3, with 11 bases that match TRBD1. This CDR3 has 15 residues. The junction had 4 bases not matched to a gene; V was cut back by 1 base and J by 8 bases. Per the germline V gene, CDR1 is SEHNR and CDR2 is FQNEAQ (reference sequence). Written as DNA, the CDR3 is TGTGCCAGCAGCTTAGACGGGACAGGGGGTCACACCATATATTTT. Protein sequence: CASSLDGTGGHTIYF.

This clone was observed a single time. The V gene is TRBV21-1, the J gene TRBJ2-1; the table's D call, TRBD2, has no DNA check behind it. TRBV21-1 is marked as a pseudogene. The CDR3 runs 22 residues. CDR3 coding DNA: TGTGCCAGCAGCAAGACCCAGGTGGGGGGGGCCACCCAGGGAAGAAGTTACAATGAGCAGTTCTTC. Translation gives CASSKTQVGGATQGRSYNEQFF.

The CDR3 sequence is CASSVLLAGYNEQFF. The CDR3 DNA reads TGTGCCAGCAGTGTTTTACTAGCGGGTTACAATGAGCAGTTCTTC. This chain connects TRBV27 to TRBJ2-1; 9 bases fit TRBD2. The V segment lost 5 bases and the J segment 4 bases; nucleotides outside the gene matches: 6. The V gene's germline CDR1 is MNHEY and CDR2 SMNVEV (reference sequence). The CDR3 consists of 15 residues.

The J gene is TRBJ2-5, the V gene TRBV4-1; 8 nucleotides agree with TRBD1. The germline V gene has CDR1 MGHRA and CDR2 YSYEKL. The CDR3 runs 14 residues. V was clipped by 1 base and J by 6 bases; unmatched bases: 4. CDR3 sequence reads: CASSQGTGPQTQYF. CDR3 coding DNA: TGCGCCAGCAGCCAAGGGACAGGGCCGCAGACCCAGTACTTC.

V gene TRBV9 combines with J gene TRBJ2-1; D is undetermined. This CDR3 is 13 amino acids long. Germline-derived CDR1 and CDR2 are SGDLS and YYNGEE. The V and J ends lost 0 bases and 3 bases respectively, with 4 bases between them. The CDR3 sequence: CASSVADYNEQFF. The CDR3 DNA reads as TGTGCCAGCAGCGTAGCAGACTACAATGAGCAGTTCTTC.

J is TRBJ1-5 and V is TRBV7-8, with 7 bases aligning to TRBD1. The germline gives CDR1 SGHVS, CDR2 FQNEAQ. V dropped 2 bases and J dropped 0; count of bases not matched to a gene: 4. This CDR3 has 16 residues. The CDR3 DNA is TGTGCCAGCAGCTTAAGGGACAGTTATAGCAATCAGCCCCAGCATTTT. Protein sequence: CASSLRDSYSNQPQHF.

The gene calls are TRBV12-3 or TRBV12-4 and TRBJ1-5; D unresolved. Trimming stripped 5 bases from V and 4 bases from J, with 6 bases between. There are 12 residues in the CDR3. The CDR3 sequence is CASSLANQPQHF. The CDR3 DNA sequence: TGTGCCAGCAGTCTGGCTAATCAGCCCCAGCATTTT.

The rearrangement joins TRBV5-6 to TRBJ1-2; D call uncertain. This CDR3 contains 12 residues. Trimming stripped 1 base from V and 4 bases from J, with 5 bases between. The V gene's germline CDR1 is SGHDT and CDR2 YYEEEE. Here the CDR3 DNA reads TGTGCCAGCAGCTTGAACGGCTATGGCTACACCTTC. It yields the protein CASSLNGYGYTF.

The rearrangement joins TRBV12-3 or TRBV12-4 to TRBJ1-1; TRBD1 might be the D (5 bases). With 5 bases removed from V and 3 bases from J, the gap between germline ends came to 10 bases. This CDR3 comprises 13 residues. In nucleotides, the CDR3 is TGTGCCAGCAGTCGCAGGGTTTACACTGAAGCTTTCTTT. It specifies CASSRRVYTEAFF.

The rearrangement joins TRBV6-5 to TRBJ2-4; 7 bases align to TRBD1. The CDR3 is 13 residues long. The V segment lost 10 bases and the J segment 8 bases; nucleotides outside the gene matches: 11. Germline-derived CDR1 and CDR2 are MNHEY and SVGAGI. CDR3 sequence reads: CAIQVDRVYIQYF. In DNA form, the CDR3 reads TGTGCCATCCAGGTCGACAGGGTGTACATTCAGTACTTC.

The genes are TRBV5-1 and TRBJ1-1, with 9 bases that match TRBD1. V lost 5 bases to trimming and J lost 0 bases; unmatched junction nucleotides: 2. Germline V lookup: CDR1 SGHRS, CDR2 YFSETQ. The CDR3 totals 14 residues. In DNA, the CDR3 is TGCGCCAGCAGGGGACAGGGCTTGAACACTGAAGCTTTCTTT. Its translation: CASRGQGLNTEAFF.

V and J are TRBV4-2 and TRBJ2-3, with 11 bases matching TRBD2. CDR1 LGHNA and CDR2 YNFKEQ come from the germline V gene. V lost 0 bases to trimming and J lost 7 bases; unmatched junction nucleotides: 15. This CDR3 has 19 amino acids. CDR3 in amino acids: CASSQDSFELAGVGNTQYF. The CDR3, as DNA: TGTGCCAGCAGCCAAGATTCTTTTGAACTAGCGGGGGTAGGGAATACGCAGTATTTT.